Included here is one T cell receptor (beta chain) sequence, with context. Using immunoSEQ multiplex PCR, the repertoire was profiled, and TCRdb retains in-frame clones only, with some absent. The sample lists roughly 120,000 clones; 75% to 90% were seen once. The sample belongs to a study of blood T cell repertoires in COVID-19. V gave up 3 bases and J gave up 4 bases; unmatched junction bases: 11. The CDR3 consists of 15 residues. Germline CDR1 reads GTSNPN; CDR2 reads SVGIG (reference sequence). The clonotype comes from a woman in her 50s with acute or convalescent COVID-19. The chain links TRBV30 to TRBJ1-2; 7 nucleotides align to TRBD1. Sequenced material: peripheral blood. The CDR3 bases are TGTGCCTGGAGGGGCTTCGGGACAGAACTCTATGGCTACACCTTC. This translates into CAWRGFGTELYGYTF.